The present TCR beta chain was sequenced within a study of blood T cell repertoires in COVID-19. Study background: PBMCs, B-cell-depleted T cells, or T cells were the source of the cDNA or gDNA that made up the material.

The trim removed 6 bases at V and 7 bases at J, leaving 7 bases unmatched. Germline CDR1 and CDR2: SGHTS and YDEGEE. The CDR3 contains 14 residues. Only in-frame clones appear in the TCRdb table, and some are missing; sequencing was by immunoSEQ multiplex PCR. The profile shows 250,000 to 350,000 clones, over 75% of them singletons. Two negative PCRs, clearance, or symptom resolution had been documented for recovered Cohort 3 donors. Material for sequencing was PBMCs or T cells enriched from blood (not recorded which). V gene TRBV5-8 combines with J gene TRBJ2-1, with 10 bases matching TRBD1. The source of this sequence is a woman younger than 45 who had recovered from COVID-19. For the CDR3, the DNA is TGTGCCAGCAACCCGACAGGGGGCTTGAATGAGCAGTTCTTC. It yields the protein CASNPTGGLNEQFF.